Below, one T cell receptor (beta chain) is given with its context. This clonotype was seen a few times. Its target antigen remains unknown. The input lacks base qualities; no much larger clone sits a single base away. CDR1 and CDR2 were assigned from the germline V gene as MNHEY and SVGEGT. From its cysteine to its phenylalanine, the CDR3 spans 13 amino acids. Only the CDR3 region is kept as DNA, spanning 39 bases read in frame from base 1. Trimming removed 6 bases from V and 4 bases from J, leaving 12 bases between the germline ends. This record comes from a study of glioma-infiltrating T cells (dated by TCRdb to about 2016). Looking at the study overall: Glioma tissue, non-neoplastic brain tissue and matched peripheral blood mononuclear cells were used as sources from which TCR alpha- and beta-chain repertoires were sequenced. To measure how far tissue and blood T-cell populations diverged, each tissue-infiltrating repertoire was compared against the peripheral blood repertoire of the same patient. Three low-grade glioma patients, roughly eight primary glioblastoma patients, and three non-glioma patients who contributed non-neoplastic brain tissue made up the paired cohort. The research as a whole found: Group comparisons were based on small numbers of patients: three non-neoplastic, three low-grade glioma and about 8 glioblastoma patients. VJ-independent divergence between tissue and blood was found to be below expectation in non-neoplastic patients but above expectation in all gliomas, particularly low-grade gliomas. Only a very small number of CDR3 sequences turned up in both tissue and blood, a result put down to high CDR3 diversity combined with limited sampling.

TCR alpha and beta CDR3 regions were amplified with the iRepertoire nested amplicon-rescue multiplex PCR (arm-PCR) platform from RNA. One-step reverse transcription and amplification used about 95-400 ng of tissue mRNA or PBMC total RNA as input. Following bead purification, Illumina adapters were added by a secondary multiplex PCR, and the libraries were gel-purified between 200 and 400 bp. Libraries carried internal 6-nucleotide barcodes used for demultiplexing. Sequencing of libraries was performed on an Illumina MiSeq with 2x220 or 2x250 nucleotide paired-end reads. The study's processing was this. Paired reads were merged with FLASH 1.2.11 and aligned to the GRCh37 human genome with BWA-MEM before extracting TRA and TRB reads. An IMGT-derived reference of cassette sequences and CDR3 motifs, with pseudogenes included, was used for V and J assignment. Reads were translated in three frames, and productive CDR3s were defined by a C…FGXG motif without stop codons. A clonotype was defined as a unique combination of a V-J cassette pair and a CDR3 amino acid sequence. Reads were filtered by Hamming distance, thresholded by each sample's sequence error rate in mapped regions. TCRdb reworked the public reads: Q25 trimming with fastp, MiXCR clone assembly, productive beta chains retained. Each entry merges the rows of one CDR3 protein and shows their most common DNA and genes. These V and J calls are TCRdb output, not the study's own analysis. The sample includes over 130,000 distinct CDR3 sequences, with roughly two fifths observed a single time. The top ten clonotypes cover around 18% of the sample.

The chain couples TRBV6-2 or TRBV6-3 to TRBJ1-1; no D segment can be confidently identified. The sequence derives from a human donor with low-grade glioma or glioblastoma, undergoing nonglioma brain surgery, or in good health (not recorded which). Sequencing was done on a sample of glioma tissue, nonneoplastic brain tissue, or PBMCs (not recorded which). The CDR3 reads CASSRSPFTEAFF. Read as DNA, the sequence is TGTGCCAGCAGCCGGTCCCCCTTCACTGAAGCTTTCTTT.